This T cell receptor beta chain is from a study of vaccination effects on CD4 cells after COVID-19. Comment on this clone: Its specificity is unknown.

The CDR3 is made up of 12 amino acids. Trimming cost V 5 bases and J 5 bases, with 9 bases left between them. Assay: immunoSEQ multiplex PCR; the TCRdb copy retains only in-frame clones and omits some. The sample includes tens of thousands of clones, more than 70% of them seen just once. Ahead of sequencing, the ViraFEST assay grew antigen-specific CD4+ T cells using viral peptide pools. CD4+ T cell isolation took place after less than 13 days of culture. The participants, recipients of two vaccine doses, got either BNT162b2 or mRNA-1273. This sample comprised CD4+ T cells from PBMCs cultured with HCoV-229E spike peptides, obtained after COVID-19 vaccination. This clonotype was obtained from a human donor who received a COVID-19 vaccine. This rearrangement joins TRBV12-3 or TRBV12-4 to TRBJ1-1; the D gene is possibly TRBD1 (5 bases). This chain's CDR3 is CASSRTLTEAFF. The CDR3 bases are TGTGCCAGCAGTCGGACACTGACTGAAGCTTTCTTT.